These 13 T cell receptor beta chains were sequenced from one sample in a study of shared clonotypes between healthy human individuals (dated by TCRdb to 2019 to 2021). CD8 naive samples were obtained by positive selection for CCR7 among CD45RO-negative cells, yielding a CD45RA+CCR7+ population from which TemRA cells were excluded. Libraries came from the immunoSEQ multiplex PCR assay. TCRdb holds this immuneACCESS table with in-frame rearrangements only. Some clones are missing; in checked studies, unresolved V genes explain under half, and the rest has no known cause. The sample data list millions of clones, and roughly 91% of these were observed just once. The ten largest clones capture around 1.7% of the sample. The sequenced sample consisted of naive CD8+ T cells from PBMCs. Sample cell subset or site, as interpreted from the label and publication: CD45RA+CCR7+. These receptors were obtained from a man younger than 30 in good health. Some clones in this sample may be carry-over from other donors' samples.

V gene TRBV19 combines with J gene TRBJ2-7; no definite D call. The V end was cut by 3 bases, the J end by 6 bases, with 18 bases between. Germline values: CDR1 LNHDA, CDR2 SQIVND (reference sequence). This CDR3 has 15 residues. The CDR3 sequence is CASSITTRQLGEQYF. In DNA form, the CDR3 reads TGTGCCAGTAGTATTACGACGCGTCAGTTGGGCGAGCAGTACTTC.

The rearrangement joins TRBV27 to TRBJ2-1; possible D gene TRBD1, 5 bases. V lost 2 bases to trimming and J lost 4 bases, with 15 bases between them. The germline V gene has CDR1 MNHEY and CDR2 SMNVEV (reference sequence). The CDR3 runs 16 residues. Here the CDR3 reads CASSLRAVTGYNEQFF. CDR3 in DNA: TGTGCCAGCAGTTTACGGGCGGTCACAGGATACAATGAGCAGTTCTTC.

This chain uses TRBV13 with TRBJ2-7, with TRBD2 matching over 9 bases. CDR3 length: 14 residues. The V segment lost 2 bases and the J segment 9 bases; nucleotides outside the gene matches: 8. Germline V gene sequence: CDR1 PRHDT, CDR2 FYEKMQ (reference sequence). The CDR3 DNA reads TGTGCCAGCAGCTTAATAGCGGGAGACCGCCGGCAGTACTTC. This sequence encodes CASSLIAGDRRQYF.

Comments on this clone: The identical CDR3 is also encoded by other nucleotide sequences in the sample. This sequence joins TRBV13 and TRBJ2-1; D remains ambiguous. V lost 5 bases, J lost 3 bases, and 5 bases lay in between. CDR1 is PRHDT and CDR2 is FYEKMQ in the germline V gene (reference sequence). The CDR3 length is 12 residues. CDR3 DNA: TGTGCCAGCAGCCTAAACTACAATGAGCAGTTCTTC. Translated: CASSLNYNEQFF.

This clone has a single count. The CDR3 here is CASSGKTAPGEQYF. Written as DNA, the CDR3 is TGTGCCAGCAGCGGAAAGACAGCCCCTGGCGAGCAGTACTTC. This chain joins TRBV9 and TRBJ2-7, with D maybe TRBD1 (5 bases). Germline V gene lookup returns CDR1 SGDLS and CDR2 YYNGEE. This CDR3 contains 14 residues. Deletions cut 3 bases from V and 6 bases from J, with 16 bases between.

With regard to this clone: Within the sample, other DNA sequences also encode this same CDR3. This rearrangement joins TRBV27 to TRBJ2-7; weak D call: TRBD1 (6 bases). Germline CDR1 reads MNHEY; CDR2 reads SMNVEV (reference sequence). Trimming left V 3 bases short and J 4 bases short, with 13 bases between. The CDR3 is 14 residues long. CDR3 bases: TGTGCCAGCAGTTTGAACAGGGTCGGATACGAGCAGTACTTC. As protein: CASSLNRVGYEQYF.

The gene calls are TRBV27 and TRBJ2-1, with D possibly being TRBD2 (6 bases). The CDR3 is 14 amino acids. Germline V gene sequence: CDR1 MNHEY, CDR2 SMNVEV (reference sequence). V dropped 3 bases and J dropped 7 bases, with 13 bases sitting between them. In DNA form, the CDR3 reads TGTGCCAGCAGTTTGCGGGACGCTCGGAATGAGCAGTTCTTC. Amino acids: CASSLRDARNEQFF.

Remarks on this clone: Other DNA variants within this sample encode the same CDR3. The V and J genes are TRBV27 and TRBJ2-7; perhaps TRBD1 as D (5 bases). The CDR3 spans 13 residues. Germline loops: CDR1 MNHEY, CDR2 SMNVEV (reference sequence). V was cut by 1 base and J by 3 bases, with 7 bases left in between. CDR3 region: CASSLLRGYEQYF. In DNA form, the CDR3 reads TGTGCCAGCAGTTTATTAAGGGGCTACGAGCAGTACTTC.

The rearrangement joins TRBV11-2 to TRBJ2-7; D might be TRBD2 (5 bases). Germline loops: CDR1 SGHAT, CDR2 FQNNGV. The length of the CDR3 is 16 residues. V was clipped by 5 bases and J by 0 bases, with 17 bases between them. CDR3 sequence reads: CASSPLRAPSSYEQYF. Here the CDR3 DNA reads TGTGCCAGCAGCCCTCTGAGGGCCCCCAGCTCCTACGAGCAGTACTTC.

The J gene is TRBJ2-7, the V gene TRBV27, with 7 bases identical to TRBD1. The CDR3 consists of 14 residues. V was clipped by 2 bases and J by 6 bases; unmatched bases: 7. CDR1 is MNHEY and CDR2 is SMNVEV in the germline V gene (reference sequence). The CDR3 here is CASSLIGTAREQYF. The CDR3 coding sequence is TGTGCCAGCAGTTTAATCGGGACAGCTCGCGAGCAGTACTTC.

The CDR3 coding sequence is TGCGCCAGCAGCGTTGGACAGGTTTCAGAGACCCAGTACTTC. Translating it yields CASSVGQVSETQYF. The chain couples TRBV10-1 to TRBJ2-5; 7 positions match TRBD1. Germline V lookup: CDR1 WNHNN, CDR2 SYGVQD (reference sequence). J was trimmed by 4 bases and V by 6 bases; bases with no gene match: 8. The length of the CDR3 is 14 residues.

The chain carries TRBV7-9 and TRBJ2-7, with D possibly TRBD1 on 5 matching bases. The CDR3 consists of 11 residues. Germline CDR1 is SEHNR and CDR2 is FQNEAQ (reference sequence). Trimming left V 8 bases short and J 0 bases short, with 5 bases between. For the CDR3, the DNA is TGTGCCAGCGACAGCTCCTACGAGCAGTACTTC. This codes for CASDSSYEQYF.

The rearrangement links TRBV6-5 to TRBJ1-3; TRBD1 matches 7 bases. The CDR3 is made up of 14 amino acids. After removal of 4 bases from V and 6 bases from J, the junction contained 6 bases not matched to a gene. CDR1 is MNHEY, CDR2 SVGAGI, per germline. DNA for the CDR3: TGTGCCAGCAGTTCCGGGACAGATACAAACACCATATATTTT. As protein: CASSSGTDTNTIYF.